This paragraph reports one T cell receptor beta chain. Its antigen remains unidentified. This CDR3 fails to terminate in the conserved phenylalanine or tryptophan, so it likely reflects a read error. A single record per CDR3 protein comes from TCRdb applying MiXCR to the RT-PCR reads. The top ten hold approximately 14% of the sample, which has about 520,000 distinct CDR3 sequences, under 8.5% seen once. Trimming left V 3 bases short and J 6 bases short, with 11 bases between. The CDR3 contains 13 residues. The V gene's germline CDR1 is MGHDK and CDR2 SYGVNS. This specimen comes from a study of response to subunit inactivated influenza vaccine. Study-level points and caveats: The authors proposed limited new T cell recruitment per seasonal influenza vaccination.

This TCR was recovered from a man aged 50-75 years who received an inactivated influenza vaccine. This rearrangement joins TRBV25-1 to TRBJ1-1; D might be TRBD1 (6 bases). The material was PBMCs from blood, obtained around 25 months after vaccination. The CDR3 coding sequence is TGTGCCAGCAGTGATCAGGGGTGGTCTGAAGCTTTCCTT. The encoded protein is CASSDQGWSEAFL.